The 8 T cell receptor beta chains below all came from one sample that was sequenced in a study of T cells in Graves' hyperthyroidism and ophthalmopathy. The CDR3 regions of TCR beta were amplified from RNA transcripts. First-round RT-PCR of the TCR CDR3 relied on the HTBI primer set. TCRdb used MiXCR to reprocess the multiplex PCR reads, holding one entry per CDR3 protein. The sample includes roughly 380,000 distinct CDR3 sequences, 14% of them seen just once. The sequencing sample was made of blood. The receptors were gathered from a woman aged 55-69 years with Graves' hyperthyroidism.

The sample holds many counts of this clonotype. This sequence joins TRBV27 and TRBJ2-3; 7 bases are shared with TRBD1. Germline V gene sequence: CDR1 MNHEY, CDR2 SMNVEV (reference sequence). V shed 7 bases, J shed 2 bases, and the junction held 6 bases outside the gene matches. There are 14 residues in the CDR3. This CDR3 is CASKWDSPTDTQYF. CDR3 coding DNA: TGTGCCAGCAAATGGGACAGCCCCACAGATACGCAGTATTTT.

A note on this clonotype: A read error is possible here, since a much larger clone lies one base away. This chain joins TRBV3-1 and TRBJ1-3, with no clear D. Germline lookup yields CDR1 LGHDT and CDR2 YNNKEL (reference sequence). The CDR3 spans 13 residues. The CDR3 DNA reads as TGTGCCAGCTGCCAAGAGGGTGGAAACACCATATATTTT. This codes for CASCQEGGNTIYF. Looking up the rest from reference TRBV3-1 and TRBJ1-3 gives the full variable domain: DTAVSQTPKYLVTQMGNDKSIKCEQNLGHDTMYWYKQDSKKFLKIMFSYNNKELIINETVPNRFSPKSPDKAHLNLHINSLELGDSAVYFCASCQEGGNTIYFGEGSWLTVV.

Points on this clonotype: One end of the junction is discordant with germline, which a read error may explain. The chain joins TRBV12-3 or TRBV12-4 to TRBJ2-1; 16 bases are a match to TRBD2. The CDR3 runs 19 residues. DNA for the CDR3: TGTGCCACCAGTGGTGACCCGGGACTAGCGGGAGGGAGTCAAAATGAGCAGTTCTTC. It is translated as CATSGDPGLAGGSQNEQFF.

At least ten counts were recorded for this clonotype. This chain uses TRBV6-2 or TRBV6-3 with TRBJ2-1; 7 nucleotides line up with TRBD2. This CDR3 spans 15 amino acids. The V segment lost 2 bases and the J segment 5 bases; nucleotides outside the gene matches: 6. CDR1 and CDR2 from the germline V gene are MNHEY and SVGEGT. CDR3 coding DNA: TGTGCCAGCAGTTACATCGCGGGAGATCACAATGAGCAGTTCTTC. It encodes CASSYIAGDHNEQFF.

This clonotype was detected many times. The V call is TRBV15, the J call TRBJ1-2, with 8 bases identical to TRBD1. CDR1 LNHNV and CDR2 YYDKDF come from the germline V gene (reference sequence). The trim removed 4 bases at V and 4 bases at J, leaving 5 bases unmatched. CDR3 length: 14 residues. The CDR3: CATSIRTGSYGYTF. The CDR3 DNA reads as TGTGCCACCAGCATAAGGACAGGGAGCTATGGCTACACCTTC.

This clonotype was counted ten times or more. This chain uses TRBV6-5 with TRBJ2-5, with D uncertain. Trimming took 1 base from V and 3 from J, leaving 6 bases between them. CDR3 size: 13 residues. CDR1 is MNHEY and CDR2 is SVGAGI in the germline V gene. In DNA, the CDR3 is TGTGCCAGCAGTTACTATCAGGAAGAGACCCAGTACTTC. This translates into CASSYYQEETQYF.

The CDR3 spells CSAGQGANGYTF. The CDR3 DNA follows: TGCAGTGCTGGACAGGGGGCCAATGGCTACACCTTC. V gene TRBV20-1 combines with J gene TRBJ1-2; 11 nucleotides match TRBD1. Germline V gene data show CDR1 as DFQATT and CDR2 as SNEGSKA (reference sequence). J lost 6 bases, V lost 5 bases, and 2 bases had no gene match. The CDR3 is made up of 12 amino acids.

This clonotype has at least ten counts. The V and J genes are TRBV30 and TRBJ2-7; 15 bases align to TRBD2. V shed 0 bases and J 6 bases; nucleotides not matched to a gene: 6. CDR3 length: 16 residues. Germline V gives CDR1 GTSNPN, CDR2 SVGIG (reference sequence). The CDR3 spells CAWSVRTSGRAGEQYF. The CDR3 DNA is TGTGCCTGGAGTGTACGGACTAGCGGGAGGGCGGGCGAGCAGTACTTC. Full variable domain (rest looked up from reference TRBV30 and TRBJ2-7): SQTIHQWPATLVQPVGSPLSLECTVEGTSNPNLYWYRQAAGRGLQLLFYSVGIGQISSEVPQNLSASRPQDRQFILSSKKLLLSDSGFYLCAWSVRTSGRAGEQYFGPGTRLTVT.